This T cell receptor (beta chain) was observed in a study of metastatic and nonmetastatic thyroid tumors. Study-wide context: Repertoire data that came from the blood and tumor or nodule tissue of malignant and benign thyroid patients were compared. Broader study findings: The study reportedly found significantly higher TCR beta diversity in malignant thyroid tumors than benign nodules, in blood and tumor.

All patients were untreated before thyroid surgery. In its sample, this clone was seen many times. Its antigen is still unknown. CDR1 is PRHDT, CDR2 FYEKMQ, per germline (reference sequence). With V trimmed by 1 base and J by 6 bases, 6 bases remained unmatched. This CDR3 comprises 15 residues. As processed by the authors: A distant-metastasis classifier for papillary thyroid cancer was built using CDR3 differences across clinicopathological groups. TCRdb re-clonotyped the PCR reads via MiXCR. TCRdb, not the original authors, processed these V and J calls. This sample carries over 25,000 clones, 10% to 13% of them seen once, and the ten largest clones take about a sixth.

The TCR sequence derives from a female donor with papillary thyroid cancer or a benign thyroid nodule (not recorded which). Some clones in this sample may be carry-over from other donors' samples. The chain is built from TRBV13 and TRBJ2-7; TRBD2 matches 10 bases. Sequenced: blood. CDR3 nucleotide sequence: TGTGCCAGCAGCTTAGAGGTAGCGGGAGGTGTCGAGCAGTACTTC. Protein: CASSLEVAGGVEQYF.